This T cell receptor beta chain was profiled in a study of early T cells in non-severe SARS-CoV-2 infection. The CDR3 totals 15 residues. The germline V gene encodes CDR1 MDHEN and CDR2 SYDVKM. V gave up 4 bases and J gave up 8 bases, with 17 bases separating them. TCRdb fed the 5' RACE reads into MiXCR, producing one record per CDR3 protein. The sample has under 85,000 distinct CDR3 sequences; approximately 14% are singletons. The receptor's source is an adult who was a healthcare worker with PCR-confirmed SARS-CoV-2 infection or an uninfected control (not recorded which). The chain carries TRBV28 and TRBJ1-4; D might be TRBD1 (5 bases). Material: whole blood, obtained at baseline. The CDR3 DNA sequence: TGTGCCAGCAGTTCCCTGCAGGGCGGGGGAGAAAAACTGTTTTTT. Amino acid sequence: CASSSLQGGGEKLFF.